This T cell receptor (beta chain) is from a study of cytomegalovirus exposure and HLA in healthy donors. It was with 60 Vbeta and 13 Jbeta primers that the PCR ran. Generated by immunoSEQ multiplex PCR, the TCRdb table keeps only in-frame clones and is missing some. Among about 150,000 clones, 80% were seen once, and the ten largest hold approximately 5.6%. The CDR3 is made up of 14 amino acids. Germline CDR1 reads SGHRS; CDR2 reads YFSETQ. The V end was cut by 4 bases, the J end by 2 bases, with 10 bases between. Input material: PBMCs. The chain employs TRBV5-1 and TRBJ1-3; D might be TRBD1 (6 bases). The clonotype comes from a woman aged 40 to 55 in good health and CMV-seropositive. This chain's CDR3 is CASSTQGAGNTIYF. CDR3 sequence (DNA): TGCGCCAGCAGCACACAGGGAGCTGGAAACACCATATATTTT.